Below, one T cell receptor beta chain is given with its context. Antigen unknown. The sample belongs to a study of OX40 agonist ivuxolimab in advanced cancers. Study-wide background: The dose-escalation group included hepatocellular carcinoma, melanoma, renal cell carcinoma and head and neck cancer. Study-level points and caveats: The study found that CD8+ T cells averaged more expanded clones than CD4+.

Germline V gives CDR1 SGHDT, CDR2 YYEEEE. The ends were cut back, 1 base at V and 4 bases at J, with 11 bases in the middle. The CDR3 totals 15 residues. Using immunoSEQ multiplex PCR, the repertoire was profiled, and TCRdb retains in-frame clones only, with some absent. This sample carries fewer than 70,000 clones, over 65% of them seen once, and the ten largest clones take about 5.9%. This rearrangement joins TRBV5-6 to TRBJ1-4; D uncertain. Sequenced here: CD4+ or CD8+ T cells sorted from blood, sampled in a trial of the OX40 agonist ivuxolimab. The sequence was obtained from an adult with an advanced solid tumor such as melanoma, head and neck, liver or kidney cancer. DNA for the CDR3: TGTGCCAGCAGCTTGTTGGGCAGCAGTAATGAAAAACTGTTTTTT. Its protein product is CASSLLGSSNEKLFF. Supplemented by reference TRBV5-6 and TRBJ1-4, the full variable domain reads DAGVTQSPTHLIKTRGQQVTLRCSPKSGHDTVSWYQQALGQGPQFIFQYYEEEERQRGNFPDRFSGHQFPNYSSELNVNALLLGDSALYLCASSLLGSSNEKLFFGSGTQLSVL.